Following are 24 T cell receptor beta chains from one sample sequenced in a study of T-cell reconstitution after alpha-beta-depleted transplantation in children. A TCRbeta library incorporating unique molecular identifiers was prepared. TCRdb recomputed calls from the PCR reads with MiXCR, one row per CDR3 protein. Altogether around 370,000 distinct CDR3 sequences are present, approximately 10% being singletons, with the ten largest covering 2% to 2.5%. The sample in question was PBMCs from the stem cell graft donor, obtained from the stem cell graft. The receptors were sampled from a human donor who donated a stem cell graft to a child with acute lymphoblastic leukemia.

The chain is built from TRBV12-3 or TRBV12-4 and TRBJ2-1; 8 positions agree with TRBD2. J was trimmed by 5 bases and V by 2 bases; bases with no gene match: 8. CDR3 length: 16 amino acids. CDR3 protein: CASSLNFGLAHNEQFF. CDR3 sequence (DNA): TGTGCCAGCAGTTTAAACTTCGGACTAGCACACAATGAGCAGTTCTTC.

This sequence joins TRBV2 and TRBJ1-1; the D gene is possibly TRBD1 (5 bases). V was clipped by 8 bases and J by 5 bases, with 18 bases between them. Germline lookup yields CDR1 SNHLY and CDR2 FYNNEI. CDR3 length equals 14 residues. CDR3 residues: CASGAQGRRTEAFF. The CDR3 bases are TGTGCCAGCGGGGCGCAGGGACGGAGGACTGAAGCTTTCTTT.

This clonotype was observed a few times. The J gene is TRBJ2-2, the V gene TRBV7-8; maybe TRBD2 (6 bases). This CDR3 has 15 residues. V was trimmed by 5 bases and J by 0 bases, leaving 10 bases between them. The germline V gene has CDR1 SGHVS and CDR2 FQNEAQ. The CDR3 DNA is TGTGCCAGCAGCCCGGGACTTCCGAACACCGGGGAGCTGTTTTTT. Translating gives CASSPGLPNTGELFF.

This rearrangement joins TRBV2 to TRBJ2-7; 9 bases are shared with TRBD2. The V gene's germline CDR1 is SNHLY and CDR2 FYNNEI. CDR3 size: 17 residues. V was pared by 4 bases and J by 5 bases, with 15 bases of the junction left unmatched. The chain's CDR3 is CASSGPPLAGESDEQYF. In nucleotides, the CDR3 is TGTGCCAGCAGTGGTCCCCCATTAGCGGGAGAGTCTGACGAGCAGTACTTC.

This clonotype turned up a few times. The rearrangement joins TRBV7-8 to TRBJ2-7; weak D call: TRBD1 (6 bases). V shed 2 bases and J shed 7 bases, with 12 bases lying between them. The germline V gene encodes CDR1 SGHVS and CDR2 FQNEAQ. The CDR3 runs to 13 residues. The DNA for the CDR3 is TGTGCCAGCAGCTTAAGGGGGAGTGGAGAGCAGTACTTC. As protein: CASSLRGSGEQYF.

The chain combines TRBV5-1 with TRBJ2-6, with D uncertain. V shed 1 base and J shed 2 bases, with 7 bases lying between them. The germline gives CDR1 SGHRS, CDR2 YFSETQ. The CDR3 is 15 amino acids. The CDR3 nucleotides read TGCGCCAGCAGCTTGTATTCCCCTGGGGCCAACGTCCTGACTTTC. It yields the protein CASSLYSPGANVLTF.

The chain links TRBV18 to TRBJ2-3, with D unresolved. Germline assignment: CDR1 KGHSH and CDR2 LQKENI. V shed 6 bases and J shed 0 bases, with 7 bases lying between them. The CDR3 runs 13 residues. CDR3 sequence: CASSRRSTDTQYF. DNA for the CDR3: TGTGCCAGCTCCCGCCGGAGCACAGATACGCAGTATTTT.

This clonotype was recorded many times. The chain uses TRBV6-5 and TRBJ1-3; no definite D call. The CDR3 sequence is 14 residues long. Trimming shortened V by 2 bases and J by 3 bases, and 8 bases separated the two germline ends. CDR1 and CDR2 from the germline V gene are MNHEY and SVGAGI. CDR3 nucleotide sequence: TGTGCCAGCAGTTACCGTTCCATTGGAAACACCATATATTTT. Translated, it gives CASSYRSIGNTIYF.

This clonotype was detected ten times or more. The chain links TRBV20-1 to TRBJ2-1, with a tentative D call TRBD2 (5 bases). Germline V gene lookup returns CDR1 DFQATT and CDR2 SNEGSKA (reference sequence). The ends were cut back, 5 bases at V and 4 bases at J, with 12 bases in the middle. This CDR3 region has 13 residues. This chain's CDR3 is CSALPWRYNEQFF. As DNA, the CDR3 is TGCAGTGCTCTCCCGTGGAGGTACAATGAGCAGTTCTTC.

CDR3 sequence: CASSSQSQPQHF. The CDR3 DNA reads TGTGCCAGCAGCTCACAGAGTCAGCCCCAGCATTTT. V is TRBV13 and J is TRBJ1-5; D gene unclear. Germline V gene lookup returns CDR1 PRHDT and CDR2 FYEKMQ (reference sequence). Deletions cut 4 bases from V and 6 bases from J, with 7 bases between. This CDR3 has 12 residues.

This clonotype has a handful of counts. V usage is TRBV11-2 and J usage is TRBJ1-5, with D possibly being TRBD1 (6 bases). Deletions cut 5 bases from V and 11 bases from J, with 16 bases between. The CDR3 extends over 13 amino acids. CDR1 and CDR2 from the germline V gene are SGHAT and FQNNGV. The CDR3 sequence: CASSANRASAQHF. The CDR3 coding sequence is TGTGCCAGCAGCGCGAACAGGGCCTCGGCCCAGCATTTT.

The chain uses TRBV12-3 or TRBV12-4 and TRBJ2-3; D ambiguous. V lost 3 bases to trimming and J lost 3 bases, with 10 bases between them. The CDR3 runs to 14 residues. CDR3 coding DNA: TGTGCCAGCAGTTTGCTTGCGCAGACAGATACGCAGTATTTT. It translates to CASSLLAQTDTQYF.

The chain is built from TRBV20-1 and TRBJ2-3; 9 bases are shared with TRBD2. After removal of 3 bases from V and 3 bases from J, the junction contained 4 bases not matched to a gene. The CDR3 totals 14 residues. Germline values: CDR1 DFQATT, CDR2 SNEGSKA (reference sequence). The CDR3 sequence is CSASDTSGTDTQYF. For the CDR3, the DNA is TGCAGTGCTAGTGATACTAGCGGGACAGATACGCAGTATTTT.

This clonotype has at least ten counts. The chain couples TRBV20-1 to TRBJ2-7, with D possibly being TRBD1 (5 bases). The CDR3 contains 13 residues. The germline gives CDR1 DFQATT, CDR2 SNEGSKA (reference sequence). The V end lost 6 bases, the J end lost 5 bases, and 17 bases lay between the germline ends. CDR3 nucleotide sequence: TGCAGTGCCTCGAGACAGCTGGTGGACGAGCAGTACTTC. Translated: CSASRQLVDEQYF.

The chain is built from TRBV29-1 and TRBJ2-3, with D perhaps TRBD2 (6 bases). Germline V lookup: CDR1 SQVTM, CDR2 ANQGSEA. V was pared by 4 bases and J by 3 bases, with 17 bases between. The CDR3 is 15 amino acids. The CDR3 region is CSVAPHGSTTDTQYF. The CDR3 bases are TGCAGCGTTGCCCCCCACGGGAGTACGACAGATACGCAGTATTTT.

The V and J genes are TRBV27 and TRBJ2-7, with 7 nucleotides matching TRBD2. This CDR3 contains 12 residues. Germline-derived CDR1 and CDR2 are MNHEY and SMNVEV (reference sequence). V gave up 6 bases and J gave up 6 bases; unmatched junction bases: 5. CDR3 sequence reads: CASRGGISEQYF. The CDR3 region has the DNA TGTGCCAGCAGGGGGGGGATCTCCGAGCAGTACTTC.

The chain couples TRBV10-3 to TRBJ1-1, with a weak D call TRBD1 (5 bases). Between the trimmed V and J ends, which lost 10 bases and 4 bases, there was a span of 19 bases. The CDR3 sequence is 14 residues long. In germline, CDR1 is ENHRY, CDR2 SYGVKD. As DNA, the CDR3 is TGTGCCAGCGGTGGGGGGAGTCCCGGCACTGAAGCTTTCTTT. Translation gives CASGGGSPGTEAFF.

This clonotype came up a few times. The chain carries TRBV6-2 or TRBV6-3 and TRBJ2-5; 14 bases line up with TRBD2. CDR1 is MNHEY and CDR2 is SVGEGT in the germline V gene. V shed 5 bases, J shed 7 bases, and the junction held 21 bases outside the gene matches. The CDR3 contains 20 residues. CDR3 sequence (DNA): TGTGCCAGCAGTAACTACCGACTAGCGGGAGGGCACGGGGCCAACGGGACCCAGTACTTC. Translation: CASSNYRLAGGHGANGTQYF.

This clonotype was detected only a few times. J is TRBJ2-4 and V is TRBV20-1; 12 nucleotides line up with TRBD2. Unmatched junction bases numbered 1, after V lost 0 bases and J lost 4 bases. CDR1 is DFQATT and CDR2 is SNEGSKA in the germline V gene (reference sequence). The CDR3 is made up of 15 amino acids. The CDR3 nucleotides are TGCAGTGCTAGAGATGGGACTAGCGGGAAAAACATTCAGTACTTC. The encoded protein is CSARDGTSGKNIQYF.

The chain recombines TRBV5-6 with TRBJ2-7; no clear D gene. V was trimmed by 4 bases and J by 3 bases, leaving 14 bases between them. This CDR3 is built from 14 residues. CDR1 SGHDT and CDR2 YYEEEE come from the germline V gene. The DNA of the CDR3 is TGTGCCAGCAGCCGTGGGGTAAATCACTACGAGCAGTACTTC. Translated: CASSRGVNHYEQYF.

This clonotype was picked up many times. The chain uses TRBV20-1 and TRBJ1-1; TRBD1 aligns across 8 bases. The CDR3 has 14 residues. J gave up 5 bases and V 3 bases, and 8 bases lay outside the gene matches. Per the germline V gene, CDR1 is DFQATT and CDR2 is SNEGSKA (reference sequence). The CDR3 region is CSASADRAETEAFF. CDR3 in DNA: TGCAGTGCTAGTGCGGACAGGGCCGAGACTGAAGCTTTCTTT.

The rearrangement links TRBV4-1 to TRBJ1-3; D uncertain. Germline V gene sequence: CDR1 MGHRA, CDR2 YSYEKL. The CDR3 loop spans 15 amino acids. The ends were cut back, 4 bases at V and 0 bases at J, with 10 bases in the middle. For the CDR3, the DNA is TGCGCCAGCAGCCGGTTACCGAGCTCTGGAAACACCATATATTTT. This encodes CASSRLPSSGNTIYF.

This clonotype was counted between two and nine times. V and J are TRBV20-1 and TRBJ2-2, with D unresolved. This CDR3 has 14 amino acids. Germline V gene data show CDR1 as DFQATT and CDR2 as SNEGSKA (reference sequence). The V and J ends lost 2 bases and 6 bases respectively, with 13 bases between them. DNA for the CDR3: TGCAGTGCTAGAACCCCCCCAGGCGCCGGGGAGCTGTTTTTT. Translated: CSARTPPGAGELFF.

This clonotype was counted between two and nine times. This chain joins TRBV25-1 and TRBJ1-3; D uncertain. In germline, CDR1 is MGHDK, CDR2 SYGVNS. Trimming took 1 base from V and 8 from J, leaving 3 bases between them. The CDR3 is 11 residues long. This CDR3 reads CASSEFYTIYF. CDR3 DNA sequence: TGTGCCAGCAGTGAATTTTACACCATATATTTT.